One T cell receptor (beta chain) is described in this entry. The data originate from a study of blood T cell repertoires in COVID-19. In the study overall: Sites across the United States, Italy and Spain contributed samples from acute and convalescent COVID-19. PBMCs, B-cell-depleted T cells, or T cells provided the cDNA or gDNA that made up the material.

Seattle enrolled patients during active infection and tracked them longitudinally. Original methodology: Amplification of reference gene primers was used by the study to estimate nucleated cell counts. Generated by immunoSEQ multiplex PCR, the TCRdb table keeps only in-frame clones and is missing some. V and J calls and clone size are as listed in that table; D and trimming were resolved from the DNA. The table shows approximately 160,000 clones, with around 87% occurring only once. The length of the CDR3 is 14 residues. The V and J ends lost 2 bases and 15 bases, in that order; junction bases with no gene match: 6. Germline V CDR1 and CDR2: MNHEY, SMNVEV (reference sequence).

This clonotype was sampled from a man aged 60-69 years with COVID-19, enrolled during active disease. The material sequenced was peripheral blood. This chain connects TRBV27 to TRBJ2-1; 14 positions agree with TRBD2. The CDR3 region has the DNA TGTGCCAGCAGTTTAGGGACTAGCGGGAGCGGGAGGTTCTTC. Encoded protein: CASSLGTSGSGRFF.